This is a list of T cell receptor beta chains from one sample in a study of T cell clonotyping in hematopoietic cell transplantation. TCRdb keeps only in-frame clones here, not all; method: immunoSEQ multiplex PCR. Here the sample spans tens of thousands of clones, 70% to 90% being singletons. The sequenced sample was peripheral blood mononuclear cells, obtained before stem cell transplant. These receptors all stem from a man between 60 and 75 years old with biphenotypic leukemia. Some clones in this sample may be carry-over from other donors' samples. Each CDR3 is given with its conserved first and last residue. D genes are given only for firm matches. Clone size, where shown, is once, few, many, or a class for clones that have expanded.

V: TRBV9
size: .
D: .
J: TRBJ2-2
CDR3: CASRGGVEETGELFF
DNA: TGTGCCAGCAGGGGGGGTGTCGAGGAGACCGGGGAGCTGTTTTTT

V: TRBV25-1
size: .
D: .
J: TRBJ1-3
CDR3: CASSKGDSGNTIYF
DNA: TGTGCCAGCAGTAAGGGGGACTCTGGAAACACCATATATTTT

V: TRBV10-3
size: .
D: .
J: TRBJ2-7
CDR3: CAISQAGYSYEQYF
DNA: TGTGCCATCTCTCAGGCAGGCTACTCCTACGAGCAGTACTTC

V: TRBV5-1
size: .
D: TRBD1
J: TRBJ1-2
CDR3: CASRSGTELYGYTF
DNA: TGCGCCAGCAGGTCCGGGACAGAGTTATATGGCTACACCTTC

V: TRBV25-1
size: .
D: .
J: TRBJ1-2
CDR3: CASSEWGQYYGYTF
DNA: TGTGCCAGCAGTGAATGGGGGCAGTACTATGGCTACACCTTC

V: TRBV5-6
size: .
D: .
J: TRBJ2-3
CDR3: CASSLASGSADTQYF
DNA: TGTGCCAGCAGCTTGGCTAGTGGCAGTGCAGATACGCAGTATTTT

V: TRBV9
size: .
D: .
J: TRBJ1-4
CDR3: CASSPQGLPNEKLFF
DNA: TGTGCCAGCAGCCCCCAGGGACTCCCTAATGAAAAACTGTTTTTT

V: TRBV15
size: .
D: .
J: TRBJ1-1
CDR3: CATRATMNTEAFF
DNA: TGTGCCACCCGGGCGACGATGAACACTGAAGCTTTCTTT

V: TRBV30
size: .
D: .
J: TRBJ2-5
CDR3: CAWREGLETQYF
DNA: TGTGCCTGGAGAGAAGGGTTAGAGACCCAGTACTTC

V: TRBV28
size: .
D: TRBD2
J: TRBJ2-7
CDR3: CASSPGGTDYEQYF
DNA: TGTGCCAGCAGCCCGGGAGGCACCGACTACGAGCAGTACTTC

V: TRBV2
size: .
D: .
J: TRBJ1-3
CDR3: CASGIHRDRGVDTGNTIYF
DNA: TGTGCCAGCGGGATCCACCGGGACCGGGGGGTGGATACTGGAAACACCATATATTTT

V: TRBV7-9
size: .
D: .
J: TRBJ1-4
CDR3: CASSPGGANEKLFF
DNA: TGTGCCAGCAGCCCGGGGGGAGCGAATGAAAAACTGTTTTTT

V: TRBV5-1
size: .
D: .
J: TRBJ2-7
CDR3: CASRTYSLDYEQYF
DNA: TGCGCCAGCAGAACTTACTCCTTAGACTACGAGCAGTACTTC

V: TRBV6-4
size: .
D: .
J: TRBJ1-1
CDR3: CASSEGVNTEAFF
DNA: TGTGCCAGCAGTGAGGGGGTGAACACTGAAGCTTTCTTT

V: TRBV10-3
size: .
D: .
J: TRBJ2-6
CDR3: CAISVAPLTSGANVLTF
DNA: TGTGCCATCAGTGTAGCTCCCCTTACCTCTGGGGCCAACGTCCTGACTTTC

V: TRBV7-9
size: once
D: .
J: TRBJ2-7
CDR3: CASSLIGLIPYEQYF
DNA: TGTGCCAGCAGCTTAATAGGGTTAATCCCCTACGAGCAGTACTTC

V: TRBV15
size: .
D: TRBD2
J: TRBJ2-1
CDR3: CATRGTSGNNEQFF
DNA: TGTGCCACCAGAGGGACTAGCGGGAACAATGAGCAGTTCTTC

V: TRBV23-1
size: .
D: TRBD1
J: TRBJ1-5
CDR3: CASSRPEQGSNQPQHF
DNA: TGCGCCAGCAGTCGACCCGAACAGGGGAGCAATCAGCCCCAGCATTTT

V: TRBV9
size: .
D: .
J: TRBJ2-7
CDR3: CASSPLGVSYEQYF
DNA: TGTGCCAGCAGCCCGCTGGGGGTATCCTACGAGCAGTACTTC

V: TRBV28
size: .
D: TRBD2
J: TRBJ2-5
CDR3: CASSLRSGGWVETQYF
DNA: TGTGCCAGCAGTTTACGCTCCGGGGGGTGGGTAGAGACCCAGTACTTC

V: TRBV28
size: .
D: TRBD2
J: TRBJ2-2
CDR3: CASSPRSGTTGELFF
DNA: TGTGCCAGCAGCCCCCGTAGCGGGACCACCGGGGAGCTGTTTTTT

V: TRBV4-2
size: .
D: .
J: TRBJ2-2
CDR3: CASSPHEGNTGELFF
DNA: TGTGCCAGCAGCCCGCACGAAGGGAACACCGGGGAGCTGTTTTTT

V: TRBV4-2
size: .
D: .
J: TRBJ2-5
CDR3: CASSQEPRETQYF
DNA: TGTGCCAGCAGCCAAGAGCCCCGTGAGACCCAGTACTTC

V: TRBV30
size: .
D: .
J: TRBJ2-7
CDR3: CAWNSDRTYEQYF
DNA: TGTGCCTGGAATTCAGATCGCACCTACGAGCAGTACTTC

V: TRBV6-5
size: once
D: .
J: TRBJ1-1
CDR3: CASSFTGTTEAFF
DNA: TGTGCCAGCAGTTTTACAGGGACCACTGAAGCTTTCTTT

V: TRBV11-2
size: .
D: .
J: TRBJ1-1
CDR3: CASSLARMNTEAFF
DNA: TGTGCCAGCAGCTTGGCGAGAATGAACACTGAAGCTTTCTTT

V: TRBV5-4
size: .
D: .
J: TRBJ1-2
CDR3: CASSLARGLSYGYTF
DNA: TGTGCCAGCAGCTTGGCCCGGGGGCTGAGCTATGGCTACACCTTC

V: TRBV4-1
size: .
D: .
J: TRBJ2-3
CDR3: CASSQDFGRYTQYF
DNA: TGCGCCAGCAGCCAAGATTTCGGGCGGTATACGCAGTATTTT

V: TRBV6-1
size: .
D: .
J: TRBJ2-5
CDR3: CASRRVSEETQYF
DNA: TGTGCCAGCAGGAGGGTTTCAGAAGAGACCCAGTACTTC

V: TRBV5-1
size: .
D: .
J: TRBJ1-3
CDR3: CASRRASGDFSGNTIYF
DNA: TGCGCCAGCAGGAGGGCCTCCGGGGATTTTTCTGGAAACACCATATATTTT

V: TRBV7-9
size: .
D: .
J: TRBJ1-3
CDR3: CASRSGQTSGNTIYF
DNA: TGTGCCAGCAGATCCGGACAGACATCTGGAAACACCATATATTTT

V: TRBV6-6
size: .
D: .
J: TRBJ2-7
CDR3: CASRETYEQYF
DNA: TGTGCCAGCCGGGAAACCTACGAGCAGTACTTC

V: TRBV4-2
size: .
D: TRBD2
J: TRBJ2-7
CDR3: CASSQVSSKGLAGGSYEQYF
DNA: TGTGCCAGCAGCCAAGTATCTTCGAAGGGACTAGCGGGAGGCTCCTACGAGCAGTACTTC

V: TRBV4-1
size: .
D: TRBD2
J: TRBJ2-7
CDR3: CASSQDQTSGYEQYF
DNA: TGCGCCAGCAGCCAAGATCAAACTAGCGGATACGAGCAGTACTTC

V: TRBV6-6
size: .
D: .
J: TRBJ2-1
CDR3: CAINRDSSDEQFF
DNA: TGTGCCATTAACAGGGACTCAAGCGATGAGCAGTTCTTC

V: TRBV7-9
size: once
D: TRBD1
J: TRBJ2-5
CDR3: CASSLQGLQTQYF
DNA: TGTGCCAGCAGTCTACAGGGGCTCCAGACCCAGTACTTC

V: TRBV29-1
size: once
D: TRBD2
J: TRBJ2-7
CDR3: CSVDSGTSGANYEQYF
DNA: TGCAGCGTTGACTCCGGGACTAGCGGGGCTAATTACGAGCAGTACTTC

V: TRBV18
size: .
D: .
J: TRBJ2-7
CDR3: CASSEGVGTYEQYF
DNA: TGTGCCAGCTCAGAGGGGGTAGGCACCTACGAGCAGTACTTC

V: TRBV2
size: .
D: .
J: TRBJ2-7
CDR3: CASRGTGREQYF
DNA: TGTGCCAGCAGGGGGACGGGGCGCGAGCAGTACTTC

V: TRBV7-9
size: .
D: .
J: TRBJ1-2
CDR3: CASSLALPHGYTF
DNA: TGTGCCAGCAGCTTAGCGCTCCCCCATGGCTACACCTTC

V: TRBV7-6
size: few
D: TRBD1
J: TRBJ1-2
CDR3: CASSLGTGRGDGYTF
DNA: TGTGCCAGCAGCTTAGGGACAGGGAGGGGAGATGGCTACACCTTC

V: TRBV7-6
size: .
D: .
J: TRBJ2-1
CDR3: CASSLDGEAYNEQFF
DNA: TGTGCCAGCAGCTTAGATGGGGAGGCCTACAATGAGCAGTTCTTC

V: TRBV6-1
size: .
D: .
J: TRBJ1-5
CDR3: CASSDGPGRNQPQHF
DNA: TGTGCCAGCAGTGATGGGCCAGGCCGCAATCAGCCCCAGCATTTT

V: TRBV5-6
size: few
D: TRBD1
J: TRBJ2-7
CDR3: CASSGRTGVWNEQYF
DNA: TGTGCCAGCAGCGGGAGGACAGGGGTTTGGAACGAGCAGTACTTC

V: TRBV11-3
size: .
D: .
J: TRBJ2-7
CDR3: CASSFELGPAYEQYF
DNA: TGTGCCAGCAGCTTTGAGCTAGGACCTGCCTACGAGCAGTACTTC

V: TRBV6-6
size: .
D: .
J: TRBJ2-7
CDR3: CASSYDGRLSF
DNA: TGTGCCAGCAGTTACGATGGGCGCCTTTCCTTC

V: TRBV29-1
size: .
D: .
J: TRBJ2-7
CDR3: CSARAPIYEQYF
DNA: TGCAGCGCTAGGGCGCCGATCTACGAGCAGTACTTC

V: TRBV23-1
size: .
D: TRBD1
J: TRBJ1-1
CDR3: CASSCKGAIATEAFF
DNA: TGCGCCAGCAGTTGTAAGGGGGCAATCGCCACTGAAGCTTTCTTT

V: TRBV9
size: .
D: .
J: TRBJ1-2
CDR3: CASSLPQSGTYTF
DNA: TGTGCCAGCAGCCTCCCCCAATCAGGGACATACACCTTC

V: TRBV7-7
size: .
D: .
J: TRBJ2-6
CDR3: CASSPLDSRVGTSGANVLTF
DNA: TGTGCTAGCAGCCCCCTGGACAGCAGGGTGGGGACCTCTGGGGCCAACGTCCTGACTTTC

V: TRBV30
size: .
D: .
J: TRBJ2-3
CDR3: CAWAYGTDTQYF
DNA: TGTGCCTGGGCGTATGGGACAGATACGCAGTATTTT

V: TRBV28
size: .
D: .
J: TRBJ2-6
CDR3: CASSLWGGYFSGANVLTF
DNA: TGTGCCAGCAGTTTATGGGGGGGATACTTCTCTGGGGCCAACGTCCTGACTTTC

V: TRBV10-3
size: few
D: .
J: TRBJ1-1
CDR3: CAISRDGSSTEAFF
DNA: TGTGCCATCAGCAGGGATGGAAGTAGTACTGAAGCTTTCTTT

V: TRBV7-3
size: .
D: TRBD2
J: TRBJ2-1
CDR3: CASSPLTSGSPGGDEQFF
DNA: TGTGCCAGCAGCCCCCTGACTAGCGGGAGCCCGGGAGGGGATGAGCAGTTCTTC

V: TRBV28
size: medium-sized
D: .
J: TRBJ1-5
CDR3: CASKRSNQPQHF
DNA: TGTGCCAGCAAAAGGAGCAATCAGCCCCAGCATTTT

V: TRBV6-6
size: .
D: .
J: TRBJ2-7
CDR3: CASSYSVSTEQYF
DNA: TGTGCCAGCAGTTACTCGGTCAGTACCGAGCAGTACTTC

V: TRBV2
size: .
D: .
J: TRBJ2-1
CDR3: CASSELEEQFF
DNA: TGTGCCAGCAGTGAACTAGAAGAGCAGTTCTTC